The rows below give T cell receptor beta chains drawn from one sample of a study of identical twins. Using its own MiXCR run on the 5' RACE reads, TCRdb lists one record per CDR3 protein. The sample includes about 810,000 distinct CDR3 sequences, roughly an eighth of them seen just once. The same specimen was also included in a second study, on yellow fever vaccine responses in identical twins.

Sequenced sample: PBMCs. Every receptor here comes from a woman between 18 and 29 years old in good health. Both conserved end residues are part of each CDR3. D genes are given only for firm matches. Clone size appears in some rows only: once, few, many, or a class for an expanded clone.

>few|TRBJ2-1|TRBD2|TRBV20-1
TGCAGTGCTAGAGCTCCCCTAGCGGGAGACCACAATGAGCAGTTCTTC
CSARAPLAGDHNEQFF
>.|TRBJ2-1|TRBD2|TRBV29-1
TGCAGCGTCGAATGGACTAGGAACAATGAGCAGTTCTTC
CSVEWTRNNEQFF
>many|TRBJ2-1|.|TRBV20-1
TGCAGTGAACCGGGCACGAGCTCCTACAATGAGCAGTTCTTC
CSEPGTSSYNEQFF
>.|TRBJ2-2|.|TRBV7-9
TGTGCCAGCAGCTTAGTGGACAGCCCGGGCGGGGAGCTGTTTTTT
CASSLVDSPGGELFF
>few|TRBJ1-2|TRBD1|TRBV27
TGTGCCAGCAGTTTTCGACAGGGGGAGGGCTACACCTTC
CASSFRQGEGYTF
>.|TRBJ2-2|.|TRBV12-3/TRBV12-4
TGTGCCACCTTTTCGGGACTGCGAAACACCGGGGAGCTGTTTTTT
CATFSGLRNTGELFF
>many|TRBJ2-1|.|TRBV12-3/TRBV12-4
TGTGCCAGCAGCGGGTCCTCCTACAATGAGCAGTTCTTC
CASSGSSYNEQFF
>many|TRBJ1-6|.|TRBV7-8
TGTGCCAGCAGACTACAACAGGGTGCGAATTCACCCCTCCACTTT
CASRLQQGANSPLHF
>few|TRBJ2-1|.|TRBV20-1
TGCAGTGCTAGCGGGAGTGTTGGTTTCAATGAGCAGTTCTTC
CSASGSVGFNEQFF
>.|TRBJ1-1|TRBD1|TRBV4-2
TGTGCCAGCAGACGGACCCTACAGGGGCGAGTAATCCCGAACACTGAAGCTTTCTTT
CASRRTLQGRVIPNTEAFF
>many|TRBJ2-3|TRBD1|TRBV18
TGTGCCAGCTCACCACCGACAGGGGGTACAGATACGCAGTATTTT
CASSPPTGGTDTQYF
>.|TRBJ2-3|.|TRBV7-8
TGTGCCAGCAGCTTCGACGGGTTCCTCACAGATACGCAGTATTTT
CASSFDGFLTDTQYF
>.|TRBJ1-5|.|TRBV12-5
TGTGCTAGTGGTTTGGTACGTCCCTGGGATTGGGGCAATCAGCCCCAGCATTTT
CASGLVRPWDWGNQPQHF
>.|TRBJ1-5|TRBD1|TRBV20-1
TGCAGTGCTAGACACGGGACAGGGAGGGGACAGCCCCAGCATTTT
CSARHGTGRGQPQHF
>few|TRBJ2-7|TRBD1|TRBV28
TGTGCCAGCACCCACGGGACAGGGCGGTCCTACGAGCAGTACTTC
CASTHGTGRSYEQYF
>.|TRBJ2-5|.|TRBV7-6
TGTGCCAGCAGCTCGGACCCCCTGAGGGTCCAGTACTTC
CASSSDPLRVQYF
>few|TRBJ2-3|.|TRBV7-9
TGTGCCAGCAGCTTAGTCCAGGGCGCAGATACGCAGTATTTT
CASSLVQGADTQYF
>.|TRBJ2-6|.|TRBV7-9
TGTGCCAGCAGCTCGTCAGAGGTCTCTGGGGCCAACGTCCTGACTTTC
CASSSSEVSGANVLTF
>few|TRBJ2-7|.|TRBV15
TGTGCCACCAGCAGTGACGGAAACTCCTACGAGCAGTACTTC
CATSSDGNSYEQYF
>many|TRBJ1-4|TRBD1|TRBV12-3/TRBV12-4
TGTGCCAGCAGCCTCGGACAGGGAGAACTGTTTTTT
CASSLGQGELFF
>.|TRBJ1-5|.|TRBV10-2
TGCGCCAGCAGTGAGTTTTTGGTCGATCCCCAGCATTTT
CASSEFLVDPQHF
>.|TRBJ2-4|.|TRBV4-2
TGTGCCAGCAGCCAAGATGGAATCCTAGCCAAAAACATTCAGTACTTC
CASSQDGILAKNIQYF